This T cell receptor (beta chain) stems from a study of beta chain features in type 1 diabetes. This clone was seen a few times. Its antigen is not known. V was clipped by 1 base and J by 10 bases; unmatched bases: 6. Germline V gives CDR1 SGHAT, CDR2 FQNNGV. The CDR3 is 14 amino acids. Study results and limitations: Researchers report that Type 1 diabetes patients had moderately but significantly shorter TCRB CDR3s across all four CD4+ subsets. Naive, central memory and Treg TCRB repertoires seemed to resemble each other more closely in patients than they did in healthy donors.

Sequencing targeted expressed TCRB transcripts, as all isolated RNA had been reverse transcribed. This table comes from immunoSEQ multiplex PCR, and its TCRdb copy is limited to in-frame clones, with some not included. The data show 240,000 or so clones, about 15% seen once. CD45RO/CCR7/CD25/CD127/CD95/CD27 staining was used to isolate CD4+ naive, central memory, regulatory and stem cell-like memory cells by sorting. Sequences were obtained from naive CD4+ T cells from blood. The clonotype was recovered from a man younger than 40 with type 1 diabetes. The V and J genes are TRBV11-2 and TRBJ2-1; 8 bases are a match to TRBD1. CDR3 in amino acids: CASSLGQGAREQFF. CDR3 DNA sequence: TGTGCCAGCAGCTTAGGCCAGGGGGCAAGAGAGCAGTTCTTC.